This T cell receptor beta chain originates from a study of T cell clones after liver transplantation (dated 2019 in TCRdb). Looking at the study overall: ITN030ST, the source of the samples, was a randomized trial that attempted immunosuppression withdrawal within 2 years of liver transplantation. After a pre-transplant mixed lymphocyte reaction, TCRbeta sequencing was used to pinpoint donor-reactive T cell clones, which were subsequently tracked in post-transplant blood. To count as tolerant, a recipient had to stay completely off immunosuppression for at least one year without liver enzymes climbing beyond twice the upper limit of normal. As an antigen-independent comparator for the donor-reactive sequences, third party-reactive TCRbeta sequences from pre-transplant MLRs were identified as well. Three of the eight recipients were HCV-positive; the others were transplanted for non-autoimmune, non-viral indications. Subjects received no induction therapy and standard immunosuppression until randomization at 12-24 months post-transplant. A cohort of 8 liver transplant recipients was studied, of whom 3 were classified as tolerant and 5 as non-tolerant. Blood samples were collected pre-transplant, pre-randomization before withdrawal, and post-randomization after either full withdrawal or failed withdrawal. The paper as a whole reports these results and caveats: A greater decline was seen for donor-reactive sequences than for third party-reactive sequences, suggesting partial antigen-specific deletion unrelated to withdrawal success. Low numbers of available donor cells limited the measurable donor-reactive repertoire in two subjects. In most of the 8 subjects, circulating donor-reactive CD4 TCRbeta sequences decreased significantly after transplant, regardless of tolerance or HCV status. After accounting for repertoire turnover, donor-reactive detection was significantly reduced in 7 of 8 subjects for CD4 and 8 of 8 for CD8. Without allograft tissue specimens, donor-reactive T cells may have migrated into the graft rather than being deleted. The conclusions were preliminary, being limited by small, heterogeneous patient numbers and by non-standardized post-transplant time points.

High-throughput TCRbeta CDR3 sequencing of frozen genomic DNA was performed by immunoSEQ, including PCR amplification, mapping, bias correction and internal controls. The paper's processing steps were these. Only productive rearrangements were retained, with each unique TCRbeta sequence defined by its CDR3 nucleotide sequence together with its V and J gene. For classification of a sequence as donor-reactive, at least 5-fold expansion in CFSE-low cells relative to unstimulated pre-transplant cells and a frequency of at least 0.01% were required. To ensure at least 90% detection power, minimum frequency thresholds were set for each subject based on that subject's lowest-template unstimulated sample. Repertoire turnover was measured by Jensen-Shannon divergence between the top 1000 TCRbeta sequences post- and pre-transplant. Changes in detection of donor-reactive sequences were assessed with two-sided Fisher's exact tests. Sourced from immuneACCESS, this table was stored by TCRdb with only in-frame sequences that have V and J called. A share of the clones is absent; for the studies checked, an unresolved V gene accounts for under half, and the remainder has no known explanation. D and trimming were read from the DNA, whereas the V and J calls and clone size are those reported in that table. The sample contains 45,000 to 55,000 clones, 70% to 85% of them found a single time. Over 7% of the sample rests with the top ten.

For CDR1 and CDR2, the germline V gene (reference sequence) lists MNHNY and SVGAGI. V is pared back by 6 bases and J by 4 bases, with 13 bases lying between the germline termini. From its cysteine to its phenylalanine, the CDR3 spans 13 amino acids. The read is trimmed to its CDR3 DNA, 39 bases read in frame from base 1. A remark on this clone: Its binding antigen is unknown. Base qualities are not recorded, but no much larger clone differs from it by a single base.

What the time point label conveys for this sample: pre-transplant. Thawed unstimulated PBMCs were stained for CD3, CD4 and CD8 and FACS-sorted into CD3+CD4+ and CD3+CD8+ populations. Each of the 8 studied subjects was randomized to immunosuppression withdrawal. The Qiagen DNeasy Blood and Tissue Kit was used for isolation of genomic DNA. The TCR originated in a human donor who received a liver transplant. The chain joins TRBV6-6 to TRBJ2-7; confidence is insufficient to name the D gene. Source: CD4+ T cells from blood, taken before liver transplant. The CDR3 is CASRFHTEYEQYF. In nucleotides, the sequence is TGTGCCAGCAGATTTCATACAGAGTACGAGCAGTACTTC.